These 7 T cell receptor beta chains originate from one sample sequenced in a study of PD-1 blockade in classical Hodgkin lymphoma. Specified time point: cycle 4 day 1 (C4D1), after six to seven weeks of nivolumab. Patients all relapsed after autologous stem cell transplantation, and there was variation in brentuximab vedotin exposure. The table came from immunoSEQ multiplex PCR; TCRdb's copy has only in-frame clones and leaves some out. Of 43,000 or so clones detected, roughly 78% appear once; the ten largest clones hold around a third. The sample consisted of peripheral blood mononuclear cells (PBMCs), taken before the fourth cycle of nivolumab. The receptors derive from a human donor with classical Hodgkin lymphoma.

The rearrangement uses TRBV7-2 and TRBJ1-2; D gene unclear. This CDR3 has 14 amino acids. In germline, CDR1 is SGHTA, CDR2 FQGNSA. Trimming took 1 base from V and 5 from J, leaving 11 bases between them. CDR3 protein: CASSLDGSGYGYTF. Written as DNA, the CDR3 is TGTGCCAGCAGCTTAGATGGTTCGGGGTATGGCTACACCTTC.

This clone was found once. V gene TRBV21-1 combines with J gene TRBJ1-6. TRBV21-1 is recorded as a pseudogene. The length of the CDR3 is 11 residues. DNA of the CDR3: TGTGCCAGCAAGAAAGAGCACCCCCTCCACTTT. Translation gives CASKKEHPLHF.

This clone came up once. The genes are TRBV19 and TRBJ1-2; D remains unclear. The CDR3 has 12 residues. Germline V CDR1 and CDR2: LNHDA, SQIVND (reference sequence). With 5 bases removed from V and 7 bases from J, the gap between germline ends came to 11 bases. The CDR3 is CASSLEGRGYTF. The CDR3 DNA reads as TGTGCCAGTAGTCTCGAGGGTCGTGGCTACACCTTC.

J is TRBJ1-1 and V is TRBV29-1; perhaps TRBD1 as D (5 bases). The CDR3 covers 13 residues. CDR1 SQVTM and CDR2 ANQGSEA come from the germline V gene. V lost 6 bases and J 1 base, leaving 12 bases between the germline ends. The CDR3 reads CSVLSGTNTEAFF. The CDR3 DNA sequence: TGCAGCGTATTATCCGGGACGAACACTGAAGCTTTCTTT.

The chain combines TRBV2 with TRBJ2-2; D not resolved. Looked up from germline, CDR1 is SNHLY and CDR2 is FYNNEI. CDR3 length equals 15 residues. V lost 8 bases and J lost 3, with 16 bases in between. The CDR3 region has the DNA TGTGCCAGCCTAACCGACCAGGCGTACACCGGGGAGCTGTTTTTT. As protein: CASLTDQAYTGELFF.

The genes are TRBV7-9 and TRBJ1-5, with 11 bases identical to TRBD1. The CDR3 runs to 14 residues. Looked up from germline, CDR1 is SEHNR and CDR2 is FQNEAQ (reference sequence). Trimming at V came to 5 bases and at J to 6 bases, leaving 3 bases not matched to a gene. CDR3 amino acids: CASSPDRGRQPQHF. The DNA for the CDR3 is TGTGCCAGCAGCCCGGACAGGGGGCGTCAGCCCCAGCATTTT.

This clone was detected a few times. The chain couples TRBV9 to TRBJ2-3; D gene ambiguous. Trimming removed 4 bases from V and 0 bases from J, with 9 bases in between. This CDR3 spans 14 amino acids. The germline gives CDR1 SGDLS, CDR2 YYNGEE. CDR3 sequence reads: CASSPTLSTDTQYF. DNA for the CDR3: TGTGCCAGCAGCCCCACCCTAAGCACAGATACGCAGTATTTT.